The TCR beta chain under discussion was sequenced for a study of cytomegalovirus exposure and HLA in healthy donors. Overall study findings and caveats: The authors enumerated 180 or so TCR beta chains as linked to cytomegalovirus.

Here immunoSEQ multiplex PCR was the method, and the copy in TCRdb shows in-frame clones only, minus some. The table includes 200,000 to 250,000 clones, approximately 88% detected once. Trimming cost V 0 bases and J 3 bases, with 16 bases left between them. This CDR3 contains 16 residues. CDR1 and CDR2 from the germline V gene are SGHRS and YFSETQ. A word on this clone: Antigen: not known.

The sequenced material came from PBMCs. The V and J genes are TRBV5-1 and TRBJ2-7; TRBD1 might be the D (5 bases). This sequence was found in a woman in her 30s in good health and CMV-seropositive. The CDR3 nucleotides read TGCGCCAGCAGCTTGGGCCCCGACAGCCCTTACTACGAGCAGTACTTC. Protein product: CASSLGPDSPYYEQYF.